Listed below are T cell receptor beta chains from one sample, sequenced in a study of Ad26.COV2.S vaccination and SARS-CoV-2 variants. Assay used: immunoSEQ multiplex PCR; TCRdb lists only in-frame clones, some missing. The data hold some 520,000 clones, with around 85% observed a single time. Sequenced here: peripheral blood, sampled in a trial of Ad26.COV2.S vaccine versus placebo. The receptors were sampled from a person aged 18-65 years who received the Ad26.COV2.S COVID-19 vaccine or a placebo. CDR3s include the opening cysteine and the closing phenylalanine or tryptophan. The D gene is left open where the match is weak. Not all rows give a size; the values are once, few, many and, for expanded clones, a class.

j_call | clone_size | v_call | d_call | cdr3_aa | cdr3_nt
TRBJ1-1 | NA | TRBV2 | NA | CASSHRDGTEAFF | TGTGCCAGCAGCCACAGGGATGGCACTGAAGCTTTCTTT
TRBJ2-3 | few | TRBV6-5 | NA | CASRVDGGPTDTQYF | TGTGCCAGCAGAGTCGATGGCGGACCCACAGATACGCAGTATTTT
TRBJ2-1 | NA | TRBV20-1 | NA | CSASEFEQFF | TGCAGTGCTAGTGAGTTTGAGCAGTTCTTC
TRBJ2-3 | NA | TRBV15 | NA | CATSREGGVDTQYF | TGTGCCACCAGCAGAGAAGGAGGGGTAGATACGCAGTATTTT
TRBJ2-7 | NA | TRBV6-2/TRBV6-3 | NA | CASSYGVASTYEQYF | TGTGCCAGCAGTTACGGGGTGGCCTCCACCTACGAGCAGTACTTC
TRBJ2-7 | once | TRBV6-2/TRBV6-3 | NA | CASSRVRAGEQYF | TGTGCCAGCAGCAGAGTCAGGGCGGGAGAGCAGTACTTC
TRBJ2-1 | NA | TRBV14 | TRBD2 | CASSQEGLAGRGRVFF | TGTGCCAGCAGCCAAGAGGGACTAGCGGGCCGGGGGAGAGTGTTCTTC
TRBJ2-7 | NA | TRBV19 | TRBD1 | CASSRTGGYEQYF | TGTGCCAGTAGTAGGACAGGGGGCTACGAGCAGTACTTC
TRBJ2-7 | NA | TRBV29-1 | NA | CSALQGPTYEQYF | TGCAGCGCTTTACAGGGCCCCACTTACGAGCAGTACTTC
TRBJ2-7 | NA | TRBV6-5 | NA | CASSPKRVYEQYF | TGTGCCAGCAGCCCGAAGCGGGTCTACGAGCAGTACTTC
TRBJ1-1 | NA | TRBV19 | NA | CASSIQGGGPNTEAFF | TGTGCCAGTAGTATCCAGGGCGGCGGGCCGAACACTGAAGCTTTCTTT
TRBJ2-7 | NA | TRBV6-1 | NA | CASSEVGGGGSYEQYF | TGTGCCAGCAGTGAAGTCGGTGGGGGAGGTAGTTACGAGCAGTACTTC
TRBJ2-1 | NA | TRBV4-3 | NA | CASSQVTGELFF | TGCGCCAGCAGCCAAGTCACGGGAGAACTGTTCTTC
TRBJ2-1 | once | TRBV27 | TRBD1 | CASSLNRGTNEQFF | TGTGCCAGCAGTCTTAACAGGGGGACAAATGAGCAGTTCTTC
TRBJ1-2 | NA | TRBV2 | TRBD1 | CASNRGPQARGYTF | TGTGCCAGCAATAGGGGGCCTCAGGCTAGGGGCTACACCTTC
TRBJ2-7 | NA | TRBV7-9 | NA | CASSLGGSPYEQYF | TGTGCCAGCAGCTTAGGCGGCAGCCCCTACGAGCAGTACTTC
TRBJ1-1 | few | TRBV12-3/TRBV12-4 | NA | CARGRTEAFF | TGTGCCAGGGGGCGGACTGAAGCTTTCTTT
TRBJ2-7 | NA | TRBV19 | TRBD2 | CASSIDPGLAGAEQYF | TGTGCCAGTAGTATAGATCCGGGACTAGCGGGAGCCGAGCAGTACTTC
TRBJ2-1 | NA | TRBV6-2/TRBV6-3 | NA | CASSYSRPSGPGLRTPEQFF | TGTGCCAGCAGTTACTCTCGCCCATCGGGACCGGGACTCCGAACACCGGAGCAGTTCTTC
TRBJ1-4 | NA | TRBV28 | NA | CASRHRTWAARNEKLFF | TGTGCCAGCAGACATCGCACTTGGGCAGCAAGGAACGAAAAACTGTTTTTT
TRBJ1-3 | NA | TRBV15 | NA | CATSRDPMPNSGNTIYF | TGTGCCACCAGCAGAGATCCGATGCCCAACTCTGGAAACACCATATATTTT
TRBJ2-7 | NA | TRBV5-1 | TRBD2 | CASSLTGGYEQYF | TGCGCCAGCAGCTTGACGGGGGGCTACGAGCAGTACTTC
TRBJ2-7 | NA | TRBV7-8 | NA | CASSSNVLTGEQYF | TGTGCCAGCAGCTCTAACGTACTGACGGGGGAGCAGTACTTC
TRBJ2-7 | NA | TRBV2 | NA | CASRVQGLSSYEQYF | TGTGCCAGCAGGGTACAGGGCTTAAGCTCCTACGAGCAGTACTTC
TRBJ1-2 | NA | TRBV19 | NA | CASSIKRAQGYGYTF | TGTGCCAGTAGTATTAAGAGGGCGCAAGGTTATGGCTACACCTTC
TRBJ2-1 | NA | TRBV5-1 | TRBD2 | CASSSGGGKGVEQFF | TGCGCCAGCAGCTCCGGGGGAGGGAAAGGTGTTGAGCAGTTCTTC
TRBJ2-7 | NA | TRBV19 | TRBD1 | CASTGGQGFAEQYF | TGTGCCTCTACAGGGGGACAGGGTTTTGCCGAGCAGTACTTC
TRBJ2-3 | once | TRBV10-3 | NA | CAISVGTPDTQYF | TGTGCCATCAGTGTTGGAACCCCAGATACGCAGTATTTT